What follows is one T cell receptor beta chain and its context. The antigen is not known. Assay: immunoSEQ multiplex PCR; the TCRdb copy retains only in-frame clones and omits some. Here the sample spans tens of thousands of clones, 80% to 90% being singletons. This CDR3 spans 14 amino acids. The V gene lost 5 bases and the J gene lost 5 bases, with 16 bases spanning the gap. Germline V gene lookup returns CDR1 SNHLY and CDR2 FYNNEI. The entry originates in a study of T cell responses to AZD1222 COVID-19 vaccine. Study results and caveats: Reportedly, nearly half the spike-specific TCRs target unmutated variant regions. Females made up more of the donors, who were largely white British, and clonal diversity may have come out too low. Repertoires in all cases were sampled only once the peak T cell response had passed. Spike-specific TCR breadth and depth were elevated following two AZD1222 doses.

This specimen was peripheral blood, taken on day 0 of AZD1222 vaccination. This TCR came from an adult in good health. V usage is TRBV2 and J usage is TRBJ2-7; tentative D call: TRBD1 (6 bases). Here the CDR3 DNA reads TGTGCCAGCAGTATTAACAGGGTGTCCCACGAGCAGTACTTC. Amino acids: CASSINRVSHEQYF. Filled out from reference TRBV2 and TRBJ2-7, the complete variable domain reads EPEVTQTPSHQVTQMGQEVILRCVPISNHLYFYWYRQILGQKVEFLVSFYNNEISEKSEIFDDQFSVERPDGSNFTLKIRSTKLEDSAMYFCASSINRVSHEQYFGPGTRLTVT.